This note documents a single T cell receptor beta chain sequence. This specimen comes from a study of T cells expressing NK-cell markers. Germline CDR1 reads SGHAT; CDR2 reads FQNNGV. The CDR3 consists of 15 residues. TCRdb reanalyzed the 5' RACE reads, giving one entry per CDR3 protein sequence and no DNA. The sample includes about 550,000 distinct CDR3 sequences. The receptor was derived from a man aged 18-30 years in good health. The source material was blood T cells: a sorted CD56 or NKG2C T cell subset, CD4+ or CD8+ T cells, or bulk PBMC T cells (not recorded which). The J gene is TRBJ1-1, the V gene TRBV11-2; checking the TCRdb D call of TRBD1 is not possible without DNA. The CDR3 sequence: CASSLGQGWWTEAFF. Together with reference TRBV11-2 and TRBJ1-1, the CDR3 gives the full variable domain: EAGVAQSPRYKIIEKRQSVAFWCNPISGHATLYWYQQILGQGPKLLIQFQNNGVVDDSQLPKDRFSAERLKGVDSTLKIQPAKLEDSAVYLCASSLGQGWWTEAFFGQGTRLTVV.